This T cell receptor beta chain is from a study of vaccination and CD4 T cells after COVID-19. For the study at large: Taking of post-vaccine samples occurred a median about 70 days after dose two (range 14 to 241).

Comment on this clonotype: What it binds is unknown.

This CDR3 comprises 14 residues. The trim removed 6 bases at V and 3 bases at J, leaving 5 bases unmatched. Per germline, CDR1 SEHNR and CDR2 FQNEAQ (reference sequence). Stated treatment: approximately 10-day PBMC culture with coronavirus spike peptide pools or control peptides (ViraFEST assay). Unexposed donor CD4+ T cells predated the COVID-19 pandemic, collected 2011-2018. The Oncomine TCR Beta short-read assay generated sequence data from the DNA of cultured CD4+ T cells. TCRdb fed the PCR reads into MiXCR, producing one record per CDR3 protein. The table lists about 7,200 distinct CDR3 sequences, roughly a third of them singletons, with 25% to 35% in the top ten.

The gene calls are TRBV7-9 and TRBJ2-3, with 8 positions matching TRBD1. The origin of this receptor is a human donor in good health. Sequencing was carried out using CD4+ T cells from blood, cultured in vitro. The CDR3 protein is CASRGRQGTDTQYF. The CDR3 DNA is TGTGCCAGCAGGGGGAGACAGGGGACAGATACGCAGTATTTT.